Presented here are 3 T cell receptor beta chains from one specimen sequenced in a study of cytomegalovirus exposure and HLA in healthy donors (dated by TCRdb to 2016 to 2017). The library was produced with the immunoSEQ multiplex PCR assay. The multiplex PCR relied on a mix of 60 forward primers for TCR Vbeta segments and 13 reverse primers for TCR Jbeta segments. TCRdb limited this immuneACCESS table to in-frame rearrangements with V and J called. A share of clones is missing; checked studies link under half to unresolved V genes, and the rest is unexplained. Within this sample are 120,000 or so clones, with about three quarters of them counted one time only. 3.4% of the sample is taken by the ten largest. The sample was PBMCs. The receptors shown here come from a man aged 30 to 45 in good health and CMV-seronegative.

The chain joins TRBV5-1 to TRBJ1-4, with D possibly TRBD1 on 6 matching bases. Germline V gene data show CDR1 as SGHRS and CDR2 as YFSETQ. Trimming pared 4 bases from V and 3 bases from J, leaving 16 bases between. CDR3 length equals 16 residues. This CDR3 reads CASSIGGGRANEKLFF. CDR3 nucleotide sequence: TGCGCCAGCAGCATTGGGGGGGGCCGAGCTAATGAAAAACTGTTTTTT.

This clone was counted only a few times. J is TRBJ1-1 and V is TRBV19; the D gene is possibly TRBD1 (5 bases). The V and J ends lost 8 bases and 2 bases respectively, with 6 bases between them. In germline, CDR1 is LNHDA, CDR2 SQIVND (reference sequence). The CDR3 is 11 amino acids. The CDR3, as DNA: TGTGCCAGTGACAGAAACACTGAAGCTTTCTTT. Translating it yields CASDRNTEAFF.

V gene TRBV28 combines with J gene TRBJ1-6, with unresolved D. CDR1 and CDR2 from the germline V gene are MDHEN and SYDVKM. This CDR3 is built from 13 residues. V was trimmed by 7 bases and J by 9 bases, leaving 13 bases between them. This CDR3 is CASTQARRSPLHF. CDR3 DNA: TGTGCCAGCACCCAGGCCCGCCGTTCACCCCTCCACTTT.